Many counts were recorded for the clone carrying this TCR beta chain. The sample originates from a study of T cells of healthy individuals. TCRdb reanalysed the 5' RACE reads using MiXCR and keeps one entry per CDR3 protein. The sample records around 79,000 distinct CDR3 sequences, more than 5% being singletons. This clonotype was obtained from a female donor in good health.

CDR3 DNA: TGTGCCAGCAGTTTATATGGGCTAGCGGGAGGAACTTTATACTTC. It encodes CASSLYGLAGGTLYF. The rearrangement joins TRBV27 to TRBJ2-7; 11 bases line up with TRBD2. CDR3 length equals 15 residues. Germline CDR1 MNHEY, CDR2 SMNVEV (reference sequence). J gave up 13 bases and V 1 base, and 12 bases lay outside the gene matches.